This T cell receptor beta chain derives from a study of early T cells in non-severe SARS-CoV-2 infection. Study-level information: Sequencing was performed on bulk RNA from unsorted whole blood, leaving chains unpaired. Overall study findings and caveats: Matches to VDJdb favored anti-spike CD8 responses and missed private and CD4 specificities.

Germline V gives CDR1 SEHNR, CDR2 FQNEAQ (reference sequence). The V gene lost 4 bases and the J gene lost 2 bases, with 14 bases spanning the gap. The CDR3 runs to 15 residues. In the library, individual cDNA molecules carried attached unique molecular identifiers. TCRdb analysed the 5' RACE reads with MiXCR anew, one entry per CDR3 protein. The table shows about 70,000 distinct CDR3 sequences, with about 11% occurring only once. This clonotype was seen many times. Its antigen is undetermined. This sequence joins TRBV7-9 and TRBJ1-2; tentatively, D is TRBD1 (5 bases). The TCR comes from an adult who was a healthcare worker with PCR-confirmed SARS-CoV-2 infection or an uninfected control (not recorded which). Sequences were obtained from whole blood. The CDR3 here is CASSSSFGANYGYTF. In DNA form, the CDR3 reads TGTGCCAGCAGCTCCTCCTTCGGGGCGAACTATGGCTACACCTTC.